These 18 T cell receptor beta chains share one sample of origin, sequenced in a study of control samples from healthy donors and cancer patients. Sequencing was performed with immunoSEQ multiplex PCR; in TCRdb, only in-frame clones are kept and a portion is missing. Of more than 95,000 clones listed, more than 75% were seen once; the top ten hold 2.9%. The sequenced sample consisted of blood. The receptors were sampled from a man aged 60-69 years in good health.

This sequence joins TRBV11-2 and TRBJ2-3; 12 bases agree with TRBD2. The V and J ends lost 3 bases and 4 bases, in that order; junction bases with no gene match: 2. This CDR3 contains 15 residues. The V gene's germline CDR1 is SGHAT and CDR2 FQNNGV. Here the CDR3 DNA reads TGTGCCAGCAGCTTGCTAGCGGGGGGGTCAGATACGCAGTATTTT. Translation gives CASSLLAGGSDTQYF.

J is TRBJ1-2 and V is TRBV9; 7 bases match TRBD1. This CDR3 comprises 14 residues. Germline V CDR1 and CDR2: SGDLS, YYNGEE. V lost 4 bases to trimming and J lost 8 bases; unmatched junction nucleotides: 11. The CDR3 region is CASSPGLQGWGYTF. In DNA form, the CDR3 reads TGTGCCAGCAGCCCAGGTCTACAGGGGTGGGGCTACACCTTC.

This clone has a single count. V usage is TRBV20-1 and J usage is TRBJ2-3; D gene ambiguous. The germline V and J ends were trimmed by 3 bases and 3 bases, with 10 bases remaining between them. There are 13 residues in the CDR3. The germline V gene encodes CDR1 DFQATT and CDR2 SNEGSKA (reference sequence). CDR3 sequence (DNA): TGCAGTGCTAGTTTCTGGGGAACAGATACGCAGTATTTT. This translates into CSASFWGTDTQYF.

The chain carries TRBV7-2 and TRBJ1-4; D is undetermined. Germline assignment: CDR1 SGHTA and CDR2 FQGNSA. V was pared by 5 bases and J by 7 bases, with 20 bases between. The length of the CDR3 is 16 residues. CDR3: CASSGEPGRSGEKLFF. CDR3 bases: TGTGCCAGCAGCGGGGAACCTGGACGAAGTGGTGAAAAACTGTTTTTT.

This clone was counted between two and nine times. This chain joins TRBV6-5 and TRBJ2-7; D is unclear. The CDR3 length is 13 residues. Trimming left V 6 bases short and J 1 base short, with 10 bases between. CDR1 is MNHEY, CDR2 SVGAGI, per germline. CDR3 amino acids: CASSQTPSYEQYF. The CDR3 bases are TGTGCCAGCAGCCAAACCCCTTCCTACGAGCAGTACTTC.

The gene calls are TRBV12-3 or TRBV12-4 and TRBJ1-2, with 7 bases that match TRBD1. The CDR3 contains 12 residues. Trimming at V came to 4 bases and at J to 8 bases, leaving 4 bases not matched to a gene. For the CDR3, the DNA is TGTGCCAGCAGTTGGGGACAGCTCGGCTACACCTTC. As protein: CASSWGQLGYTF.

The genes are TRBV11-2 and TRBJ2-6, with 9 bases matching TRBD1. The CDR3 length is 17 residues. V lost 7 bases to trimming and J lost 2 bases; unmatched junction nucleotides: 9. CDR1 SGHAT and CDR2 FQNNGV come from the germline V gene. The CDR3, as DNA: TGTGCCAGCAACCCCGGGACAGGGTTCCCTGGGGCCAACGTCCTGACTTTC. Protein: CASNPGTGFPGANVLTF.

The chain recombines TRBV6-5 with TRBJ2-5, with 7 bases identical to TRBD1. The germline V gene encodes CDR1 MNHEY and CDR2 SVGAGI. This CDR3 has 14 residues. The V and J ends lost 6 bases and 5 bases, in that order; junction bases with no gene match: 9. In nucleotides, the CDR3 is TGTGCCAGCAGCGGAGTGACAGGGATGGAGACCCAGTACTTC. Amino acid sequence: CASSGVTGMETQYF.

The gene calls are TRBV11-2 and TRBJ2-7, with a weak D call TRBD1 (5 bases). The V gene lost 1 base and the J gene lost 1 base, with 17 bases spanning the gap. Germline CDR1 is SGHAT and CDR2 is FQNNGV. The CDR3 spans 17 residues. CDR3 sequence reads: CASSLVRGRFNSYEQYF. Written as DNA, the CDR3 is TGTGCCAGCAGCTTAGTTAGGGGCCGTTTTAATTCCTACGAGCAGTACTTC.

The genes are TRBV12-3 or TRBV12-4 and TRBJ2-7; D not resolved. Trimming cost V 7 bases and J 4 bases, with 14 bases left between them. CDR3 length equals 13 residues. The CDR3 loop reads CASTRTLGYEQYF. The CDR3 coding sequence is TGTGCCAGCACCCGGACCCTAGGATACGAGCAGTACTTC.

The chain combines TRBV28 with TRBJ1-6; TRBD1 is a possible D gene (5 bases). Germline V gene sequence: CDR1 MDHEN, CDR2 SYDVKM. Trimming took 2 bases from V and 10 from J, leaving 33 bases between them. This CDR3 is 21 amino acids long. CDR3 nucleotides: TGTGCCAGCAGTTTAGGCCTCTCTTGGGGTACAGACGATTTAAGACAGTCACCCCTCCACTTT. This translates into CASSLGLSWGTDDLRQSPLHF.

The gene calls are TRBV27 and TRBJ1-2; 9 bases fit TRBD1. The V segment lost 3 bases and the J segment 9 bases; nucleotides outside the gene matches: 26. In germline, CDR1 is MNHEY, CDR2 SMNVEV (reference sequence). This CDR3 region has 20 residues. CDR3 in amino acids: CASSFTPKSRGSGQGDRYTF. CDR3 nucleotides: TGTGCCAGCAGTTTCACCCCCAAATCGAGAGGCTCGGGACAGGGTGATCGCTACACCTTC.

The chain recombines TRBV14 with TRBJ1-2; D gene ambiguous. The germline V and J ends were trimmed by 4 bases and 8 bases, with 14 bases remaining between them. This CDR3 has 13 residues. Germline CDR1 SGHDN, CDR2 FVKESK. The chain's CDR3 is CASSPVRVVGYTF. CDR3 DNA sequence: TGTGCCAGCAGCCCCGTGAGGGTCGTCGGCTACACCTTC. The variable domain in full, with the rest retrieved from reference TRBV14 and TRBJ1-2, is EAGVTQFPSHSVIEKGQTVTLRCDPISGHDNLYWYRRVMGKEIKFLLHFVKESKQDESGMPNNRFLAERTGGTYSTLKVQPAELEDSGVYFCASSPVRVVGYTFGSGTRLTVV.

The J gene is TRBJ1-4, the V gene TRBV7-9; no firm D call. The V gene's germline CDR1 is SEHNR and CDR2 FQNEAQ (reference sequence). V was clipped by 5 bases and J by 7 bases, with 11 bases between them. This CDR3 region has 13 residues. The CDR3 bases are TGTGCCAGCAGCCCTACTACATCTGAAAAACTGTTTTTT. It encodes CASSPTTSEKLFF.

The genes are TRBV7-9 and TRBJ1-2; the D is unclear. Germline-derived CDR1 and CDR2 are SEHNR and FQNEAQ (reference sequence). This CDR3 contains 16 residues. V was clipped by 3 bases and J by 7 bases, with 21 bases between them. Here the CDR3 reads CASSLDGVLKLGGYTF. CDR3 DNA: TGTGCCAGCAGCTTGGACGGGGTGCTAAAATTAGGTGGCTACACCTTC. The full variable domain, completed using reference TRBV7-9 and TRBJ1-2, is DTGVSQNPRHKITKRGQNVTFRCDPISEHNRLYWYRQTLGQGPEFLTYFQNEAQLEKSRLLSDRFSAERPKGSFSTLEIQRTEQGDSAMYLCASSLDGVLKLGGYTFGSGTRLTVV.

The V call is TRBV25-1, the J call TRBJ2-1, with D possibly being TRBD1 (5 bases). Germline-derived CDR1 and CDR2 are MGHDK and SYGVNS. The CDR3 loop spans 13 amino acids. The V end was cut by 5 bases, the J end by 4 bases, with 9 bases between. CDR3 residues: CASSPGIYNEQFF. CDR3 bases: TGTGCCAGCAGTCCAGGGATTTACAATGAGCAGTTCTTC.

Concerning this clone: Other DNA variants within this sample encode the same CDR3. V gene TRBV18 combines with J gene TRBJ1-1; D gene uncertain. This CDR3 region has 13 residues. The ends were cut back, 1 base at V and 2 bases at J, with 5 bases in the middle. Germline values: CDR1 KGHSH, CDR2 LQKENI. The CDR3 DNA reads as TGTGCCAGCTCACCACAGGGTAACACTGAAGCTTTCTTT. This gives the protein CASSPQGNTEAFF.

Regarding this clone: The identical CDR3 is also encoded by other nucleotide sequences in the sample. The rearrangement uses TRBV7-2 and TRBJ2-7, with 10 bases identical to TRBD2. V trimming: 1 base; J trimming: 4 bases; junction bases outside the gene matches: 4. The CDR3 runs 15 residues. Looked up from germline, CDR1 is SGHTA and CDR2 is FQGNSA. CDR3: CASSLGAGGPYEQYF. The DNA of the CDR3 is TGTGCCAGCAGCTTAGGAGCGGGGGGGCCGTACGAGCAGTACTTC.